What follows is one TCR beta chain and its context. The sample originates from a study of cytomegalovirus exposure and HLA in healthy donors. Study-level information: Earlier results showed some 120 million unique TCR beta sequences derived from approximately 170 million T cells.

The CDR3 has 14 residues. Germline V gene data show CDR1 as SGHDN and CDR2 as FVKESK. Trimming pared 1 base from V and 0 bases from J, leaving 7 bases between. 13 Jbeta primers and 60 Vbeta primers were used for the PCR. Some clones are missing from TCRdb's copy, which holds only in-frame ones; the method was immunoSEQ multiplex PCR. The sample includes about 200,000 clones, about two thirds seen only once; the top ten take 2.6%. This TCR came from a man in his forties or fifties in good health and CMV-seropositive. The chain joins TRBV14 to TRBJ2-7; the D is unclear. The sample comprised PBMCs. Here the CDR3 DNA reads TGTGCCAGCAGCCAAGTACAGCTCTCCTACGAGCAGTACTTC. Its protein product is CASSQVQLSYEQYF. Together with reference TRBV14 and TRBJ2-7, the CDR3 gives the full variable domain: EAGVTQFPSHSVIEKGQTVTLRCDPISGHDNLYWYRRVMGKEIKFLLHFVKESKQDESGMPNNRFLAERTGGTYSTLKVQPAELEDSGVYFCASSQVQLSYEQYFGPGTRLTVT.